The present T cell receptor beta chain was sequenced within a study of blood T cell repertoires in COVID-19. Study-level background: The cDNA or gDNA used as material had been derived from T cells, B-cell-depleted T cells, or PBMCs.

Participant age was roughly 18 to 89 years, and participants resided in fewer than 30 US areas. Participant reports of clinical history set cohort assignment. Some clones are missing from TCRdb's copy, which holds only in-frame ones; the method was immunoSEQ multiplex PCR. The sample carries a few hundred thousand clones, about 84% recorded once. The sequenced material came from PBMCs or T cells enriched from blood (not recorded which). This clonotype originated in a man younger than 40 with acute COVID-19.

The CDR3 is CASSYQGVTTGELFF. DNA of the CDR3: TGTGCCAGCAGTTATCAGGGGGTAACCACCGGGGAGCTGTTTTTT. This chain links TRBV9 with TRBJ2-2; 7 nucleotides match TRBD1. V lost 5 bases to trimming and J lost 4 bases; unmatched junction nucleotides: 8. This CDR3 has 15 residues. The germline gives CDR1 SGDLS, CDR2 YYNGEE.